This T cell receptor beta chain was recorded in a study of CD8+CD57+ T cells in acquired aplastic anemia. Using genomic DNA as the template, TCR beta VDJ and CDR3 profiling was carried out. TCRdb re-called the reads with MiXCR, one entry per CDR3 protein. The sample lists 74,000 or so distinct CDR3 sequences, 45% to 60% occurring once. The TCR sequence derives from a human donor in good health, serving as a control. Sequencing input: sorted CD4+, CD8+, or CD8+CD57+ T cells (not recorded which) from PBMCs.

The CDR3 nucleotides are TGTGCCAGTACCACCAATAATTCACCCCTCCACTTT. This encodes CASTTNNSPLHF. This sequence joins TRBV19 and TRBJ1-6; the D is unclear. V shed 7 bases and J shed 5 bases, with 6 bases lying between them. The CDR3 is 12 amino acids. The germline V gene has CDR1 LNHDA and CDR2 SQIVND (reference sequence).